Listed below are T cell receptor beta chains from one sample, sequenced in a study of T cell responses to AZD1222 COVID-19 vaccine. The data were produced by immunoSEQ multiplex PCR, yet TCRdb's version contains in-frame clones alone and is incomplete. The profile shows roughly 120,000 clones, around nine tenths of them singletons. The sequencing used peripheral blood, collected 28 days after the second AZD1222 dose. Receptors were obtained from an adult who received the AZD1222 COVID-19 vaccine. The conserved cysteine and the conserved F or W are not part of the CDR3 here.

v_gene: TRBV11-2; CDR3aa: ASSPSWTNTDTQY
v_gene: TRBV5-6; CDR3aa: ASSHDRVVTQY
v_gene: TRBV25-1; CDR3aa: ASRGGPYEQY
v_gene: TRBV2; CDR3aa: ASSEGFSGEADTQY
v_gene: TRBV28; CDR3aa: ASSFRSNEQF
v_gene: TRBV19; CDR3aa: ASTPQKFSNQPQH
v_gene: TRBV7-6; CDR3aa: ASSLGIQYEQY
v_gene: TRBV7-9; CDR3aa: ASSSWDSYQETQY
v_gene: TRBV9; CDR3aa: ASRGQGSTEAF
v_gene: TRBV5-6; CDR3aa: ASSLGGGSSGNTIY
v_gene: TRBV9; CDR3aa: ASSPGTETYEQY
v_gene: TRBV27; CDR3aa: ASRFGTLNSPLH
v_gene: TRBV27; CDR3aa: ASSLRDRGIQEQY
v_gene: TRBV6-2/TRBV6-3; CDR3aa: ASSYRATKAQH
v_gene: TRBV5-1; CDR3aa: ASSLGTGVMRNSRYEQY
v_gene: TRBV7-9; CDR3aa: ASSPDNLEGYGYT
v_gene: TRBV19; CDR3aa: ASSIGATDTQY
v_gene: TRBV28; CDR3aa: ASSFLGRGYSYGYT
v_gene: TRBV9; CDR3aa: ASSVGGQGNTEAF
v_gene: TRBV14; CDR3aa: ASSQVSETLCSNQPQH
v_gene: TRBV28; CDR3aa: ASTRDGAGASDEQF
v_gene: TRBV7-2; CDR3aa: ASSPGTPGEQY
v_gene: TRBV19; CDR3aa: ASSIDGETYEQY
v_gene: TRBV28; CDR3aa: ASSLGQVRYGYT
v_gene: TRBV6-6; CDR3aa: ASSSGLAGVDEQY
v_gene: TRBV7-9; CDR3aa: ASSWDRVSGELF
v_gene: TRBV6-5; CDR3aa: ASSYSSTGTYEQY
v_gene: TRBV3-1/TRBV3-2; CDR3aa: ASSQDLYSGSTDTQY
v_gene: TRBV4-2; CDR3aa: ASSQEPGTRSTETQY
v_gene: TRBV19; CDR3aa: ASGPDRGPYEQY
v_gene: TRBV11-2; CDR3aa: ASSSPREVRYGYT
v_gene: TRBV5-1; CDR3aa: ASSLRGQDNSPLH
v_gene: TRBV5-5; CDR3aa: ASSLAGPIEYYQPQH
v_gene: TRBV19; CDR3aa: ASSINRPYEQY
v_gene: TRBV5-1; CDR3aa: ASSLQGSEF
v_gene: TRBV5-1; CDR3aa: ASSSRLAGPQAQY
v_gene: TRBV27; CDR3aa: ASSQRTSRREQF
v_gene: TRBV18; CDR3aa: ASSGTDPLGYT
v_gene: TRBV12-3/TRBV12-4; CDR3aa: ASSFMNTEAF
v_gene: TRBV18; CDR3aa: ASSPAFYGLYEQY